What follows are 20 T cell receptor beta chains derived from one specimen sequenced in a study of PD-1 blockade in classical Hodgkin lymphoma (dated by TCRdb to 2018 to 2020). Library preparation employed the immunoSEQ multiplex PCR assay. TCRdb limited this immuneACCESS table to in-frame rearrangements with V and J called. A share of clones is missing; checked studies link under half to unresolved V genes, and the rest is unexplained. A total of around 4,600 clones appear in this sample, around 66% of them only once. Together, the top ten hold around 28% of the sample. Per the publication, the time point label means: cycle 4 day 1 (C4D1), after five to seven weeks of nivolumab. Relapse after autologous stem cell transplantation had occurred in all trial patients, and cohorts A, B and C were distinguished by prior brentuximab vedotin exposure. This specimen was peripheral blood mononuclear cells (PBMCs), taken before the fourth cycle of nivolumab. The source of these receptors is a human donor with classical Hodgkin lymphoma.

The V call is TRBV21-1, the J call TRBJ2-7. TRBV21-1 counts as a pseudogene. This CDR3 spans 12 amino acids. DNA for the CDR3: TGTGCCAGCAGCAAAGGTGGGTACGAGCAGTACTTC. Protein product: CASSKGGYEQYF.

The chain carries TRBV28 and TRBJ2-1; 7 positions match TRBD2. The junction had 11 bases not matched to a gene; V was cut back by 8 bases and J by 4 bases. CDR3 length equals 15 residues. Germline CDR1 and CDR2: MDHEN and SYDVKM. CDR3 DNA sequence: TGTGCCAGCTACGCGGGCGGGAGCTTGTACAATGAGCAGTTCTTC. Its translation: CASYAGGSLYNEQFF. Drawing the rest from reference TRBV28 and TRBJ2-1, the complete variable domain is DVKVTQSSRYLVKRTGEKVFLECVQDMDHENMFWYRQDPGLGLRLIYFSYDVKMKEKGDIPEGYSVSREKKERFSLILESASTNQTSMYLCASYAGGSLYNEQFFGPGTRLTVL.

The chain combines TRBV30 with TRBJ2-7, with D possibly called TRBD1 or TRBD2 (5 bases each). Trimming took off 1 base at V and 7 bases at J, with 14 bases between the two ends. The CDR3 totals 13 residues. Germline V lookup: CDR1 GTSNPN, CDR2 SVGIG (reference sequence). In nucleotides, the CDR3 is TGTGCCTGGAGTGGTGCTGGGACGAGGGAGCAGTACTTC. As protein: CAWSGAGTREQYF.

V usage is TRBV7-2 and J usage is TRBJ2-7; a possible D gene is TRBD1 (6 bases). This CDR3 spans 14 amino acids. Germline CDR1 reads SGHTA; CDR2 reads FQGNSA. Between the trimmed V and J ends, which lost 1 base and 3 bases, there was a span of 10 bases. The CDR3 nucleotides are TGTGCCAGCAGCTTAGGGGCAGGGGTCTACGAGCAGTACTTC. This gives the protein CASSLGAGVYEQYF.

This clone was counted a single time. J is TRBJ2-3 and V is TRBV9; D call uncertain. Germline values: CDR1 SGDLS, CDR2 YYNGEE. V lost 6 bases, J lost 3 bases, and 8 bases lay in between. This CDR3 spans 12 amino acids. The CDR3 loop is CASTLWTDTQYF. CDR3 in DNA: TGTGCCAGCACCCTCTGGACAGATACGCAGTATTTT.

This sequence joins TRBV28 and TRBJ2-5, with TRBD1 identical over 11 bases. There are 15 residues in the CDR3. V lost 5 bases and J lost 5; bases outside the gene matches: 7. The germline V gene encodes CDR1 MDHEN and CDR2 SYDVKM. CDR3 coding DNA: TGTGCCAGCAGTACAAGGACAGGGGGCCAGGAGACCCAGTACTTC. Protein product: CASSTRTGGQETQYF. The full variable domain, completed using reference TRBV28 and TRBJ2-5, is DVKVTQSSRYLVKRTGEKVFLECVQDMDHENMFWYRQDPGLGLRLIYFSYDVKMKEKGDIPEGYSVSREKKERFSLILESASTNQTSMYLCASSTRTGGQETQYFGPGTRLLVL.

The chain uses TRBV18 and TRBJ1-2, with 7 bases that match TRBD1. Per germline, CDR1 KGHSH and CDR2 LQKENI. The CDR3 is made up of 15 amino acids. Germline trimming cut 3 bases from V and 5 bases from J; bases unmatched to any gene: 9. This chain's CDR3 is CASSPRQGSGYGYTF. DNA for the CDR3: TGTGCCAGCTCACCGAGACAGGGAAGTGGGTATGGCTACACCTTC.

The chain links TRBV7-9 to TRBJ1-2, with D unclear. The CDR3 consists of 11 residues. Germline V gene data show CDR1 as SEHNR and CDR2 as FQNEAQ (reference sequence). Trimming took 7 bases from V and 7 from J, leaving 10 bases between them. This chain's CDR3 is CASTRVLGYTF. The DNA for the CDR3 is TGTGCCAGCACCCGGGTCCTTGGCTACACCTTC.

The chain links TRBV5-4 to TRBJ2-5; D unresolved. The DNA end is more similar to TRBJ2-7, so the J call may be wrong. The CDR3 totals 14 residues. The germline V gene has CDR1 SGHNT and CDR2 YYREEE (reference sequence). In DNA, the CDR3 is TGTGCCAGCAGCTTGGACCAAAACACCAACGAGCAGTACTTC. Translated, it gives CASSLDQNTNEQYF.

CDR3 residues: CASSLARGGQTEAFF. Here the CDR3 DNA reads TGTGCCAGCAGCTTGGCCCGGGGGGGGCAAACTGAAGCTTTCTTT. The V and J genes are TRBV7-8 and TRBJ1-1; tentative D call: TRBD1 (6 bases). Germline lookup yields CDR1 SGHVS and CDR2 FQNEAQ. The CDR3 runs 15 residues. Trimming took off 3 bases at V and 5 bases at J, with 16 bases between the two ends.

The chain carries TRBV7-2 and TRBJ2-7, with D maybe TRBD1 (5 bases). CDR3 length: 14 amino acids. The germline CDR1 and CDR2 sequences are SGHTA and FQGNSA. The V end was cut by 1 base, the J end by 2 bases, with 9 bases between. DNA for the CDR3: TGTGCCAGCAGCTTAGGGGGCAGGGCCTACGAGCAGTACTTC. Protein sequence: CASSLGGRAYEQYF.

In this sample, this clone is medium-sized. V gene TRBV19 combines with J gene TRBJ1-2, with unresolved D. The germline V gene has CDR1 LNHDA and CDR2 SQIVND (reference sequence). The CDR3 length is 17 residues. V was clipped by 7 bases and J by 0 bases, with 21 bases between them. The CDR3 coding sequence is TGTGCCAGTAAAACCCTAGACTGGGGATCCTCTAACTATGGCTACACCTTC. It yields the protein CASKTLDWGSSNYGYTF.

The chain combines TRBV6-5 with TRBJ2-1; TRBD2 agrees at 8 bases. The length of the CDR3 is 14 residues. Trimming at V came to 0 bases and at J to 8 bases, leaving 3 bases not matched to a gene. Germline assignment: CDR1 MNHEY and CDR2 SVGAGI. The CDR3 DNA sequence: TGTGCCAGCAGTTACTCCCCGGGAGGGTATGAGCAGTTCTTC. It encodes CASSYSPGGYEQFF.

The CDR3 region is CASSRELAEETQYF. CDR3 nucleotide sequence: TGTGCCAGCTCCCGCGAACTAGCGGAAGAGACCCAGTACTTC. The V call is TRBV18, the J call TRBJ2-5; 8 bases match TRBD2. This CDR3 spans 14 amino acids. J lost 3 bases, V lost 6 bases, and 6 bases had no gene match. In germline, CDR1 is KGHSH, CDR2 LQKENI. The complete variable domain, with remaining parts taken from reference TRBV18 and TRBJ2-5, reads NAGVMQNPRHLVRRRGQEARLRCSPMKGHSHVYWYRQLPEEGLKFMVYLQKENIIDESGMPKERFSAEFPKEGPSILRIQQVVRGDSAAYFCASSRELAEETQYFGPGTRLLVL.

The sample holds a few counts of this clone. Here the CDR3 reads CSATTSGDYNEQFF. The CDR3 DNA reads as TGCAGCGCCACGACTAGCGGCGACTACAATGAGCAGTTCTTC. The chain couples TRBV29-1 to TRBJ2-1; 9 bases match TRBD2. CDR3 size: 14 residues. Germline CDR1 and CDR2: SQVTM and ANQGSEA. Losses at the gene ends were 7 bases for V and 3 bases for J; bases not matched to a gene: 7.

V is TRBV11-2 and J is TRBJ2-7; TRBD2 is a possible D gene (5 bases). Trimming cost V 5 bases and J 5 bases, with 13 bases left between them. The CDR3 length is 13 residues. Per the germline V gene, CDR1 is SGHAT and CDR2 is FQNNGV. The chain's CDR3 is CASSPSHGNEQYF. The CDR3 DNA reads as TGTGCCAGCAGCCCTAGCCATGGGAACGAGCAGTACTTC.

This sequence joins TRBV25-1 and TRBJ1-6, with 7 bases that match TRBD1. After removal of 5 bases from V and 7 bases from J, the junction contained 5 bases not matched to a gene. The CDR3 is 14 amino acids. CDR1 and CDR2 (germline): MGHDK, SYGVNS. CDR3 coding DNA: TGTGCCAGCAGTTTGGAGGGACAGAATTCACCCCTCCACTTT. This gives the protein CASSLEGQNSPLHF. Full variable domain (remainder filled in from reference TRBV25-1 and TRBJ1-6): EADIYQTPRYLVIGTGKKITLECSQTMGHDKMYWYQQDPGMELHLIHYSYGVNSTEKGDLSSESTVSRIRTEHFPLTLESARPSHTSQYLCASSLEGQNSPLHFGNGTRLTVT.

The chain couples TRBV5-5 to TRBJ2-6; 8 bases fit TRBD2. Germline lookup yields CDR1 SGHKS and CDR2 YYEKEE (reference sequence). The trim removed 4 bases at V and 4 bases at J, leaving 13 bases unmatched. The CDR3 sequence is 18 residues long. The CDR3 sequence: CASSLTPGLDVGANVLTF. CDR3 coding DNA: TGTGCCAGCAGCCTTACCCCGGGACTAGATGTAGGGGCCAACGTCCTGACTTTC. The variable domain in full, with the rest retrieved from reference TRBV5-5 and TRBJ2-6, is DAGVTQSPTHLIKTRGQQVTLRCSPISGHKSVSWYQQVLGQGPQFIFQYYEKEERGRGNFPDRFSARQFPNYSSELNVNALLLGDSALYLCASSLTPGLDVGANVLTFGAGSRLTVL.

By proportion, this clone is large. The chain joins TRBV19 to TRBJ2-7, with a tentative D call TRBD1 (5 bases). Germline assignment: CDR1 LNHDA and CDR2 SQIVND (reference sequence). The CDR3 is 14 amino acids. Trimming pared 7 bases from V and 6 bases from J, leaving 19 bases between. CDR3 bases: TGTGCCAGTACTTCCGAAGCCGTAACAGGCGAGCAGTACTTC. It codes for CASTSEAVTGEQYF.

The rearrangement joins TRBV29-1 to TRBJ1-1, with D uncertain. The CDR3 runs 11 residues. Trimming left V 5 bases short and J 1 base short, with 5 bases between. CDR1 is SQVTM and CDR2 is ANQGSEA in the germline V gene. This CDR3 reads CSVRGNTEAFF. In DNA form, the CDR3 reads TGCAGCGTTCGGGGGAACACTGAAGCTTTCTTT.